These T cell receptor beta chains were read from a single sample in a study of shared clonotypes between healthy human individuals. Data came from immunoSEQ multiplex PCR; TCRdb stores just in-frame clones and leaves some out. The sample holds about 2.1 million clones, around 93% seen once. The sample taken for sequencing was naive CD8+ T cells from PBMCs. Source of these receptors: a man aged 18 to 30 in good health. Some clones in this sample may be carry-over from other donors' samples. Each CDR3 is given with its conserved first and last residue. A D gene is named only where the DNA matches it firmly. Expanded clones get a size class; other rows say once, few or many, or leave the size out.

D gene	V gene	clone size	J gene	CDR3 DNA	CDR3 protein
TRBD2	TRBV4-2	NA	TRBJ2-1	TGTGCCAGCAGCTCCATACCCGGGACTAGCGGGTACAATGAGCAGTTCTTC	CASSSIPGTSGYNEQFF
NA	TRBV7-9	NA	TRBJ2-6	TGTGCCAGCAGCTCCGACAGCTTACCTCCTTCTGGGGCCAACGTCCTGACTTTC	CASSSDSLPPSGANVLTF
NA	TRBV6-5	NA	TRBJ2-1	TGTGCCAGCGGCTCTGGGTGGGGCAATGAGCAGTTCTTC	CASGSGWGNEQFF
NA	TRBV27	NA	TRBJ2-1	TGTGCCAGCACGGACTACAATGAGCAGTTCTTC	CASTDYNEQFF
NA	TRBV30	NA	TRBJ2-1	TGTGCCTGGAGTGTGCGTAAGAATGAGCAGTTCTTC	CAWSVRKNEQFF
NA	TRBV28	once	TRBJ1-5	TGTGCCAGCGGCTTCCCCTGGGTCCCGGCGGGAGATCAGCCCCAGCATTTT	CASGFPWVPAGDQPQHF
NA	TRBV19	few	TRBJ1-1	TGTGCCAGTAGTATAAGCAGGGGTGCTGAAGCTTTCTTT	CASSISRGAEAFF
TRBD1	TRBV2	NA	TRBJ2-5	TGTGCCAGCAGTCCAGGGGGACAAGCAAAGGGAGAGACCCAGTACTTC	CASSPGGQAKGETQYF
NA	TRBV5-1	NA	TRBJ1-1	TGCGCCAGCAGCGGCAGCGAAACAGGTGACACTGAAGCTTTCTTT	CASSGSETGDTEAFF
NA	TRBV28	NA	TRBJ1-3	TGTGCCAGCAGCTCGAACGGCGGAAACACCATATATTTT	CASSSNGGNTIYF
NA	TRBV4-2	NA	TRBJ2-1	TGTGCCAGCAGCCAAGGTCAACCACCGGCCGAGCAGTTCTTC	CASSQGQPPAEQFF
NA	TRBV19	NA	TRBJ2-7	TGTGCCAGTAAGGGGGGCGGCCGGTCAGGCGAGCAGTACTTC	CASKGGGRSGEQYF
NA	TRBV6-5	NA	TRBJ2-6	TGTGCCAGCAGTTACTTAGACGACTCTGGGGCCAACGTCCTGACTTTC	CASSYLDDSGANVLTF
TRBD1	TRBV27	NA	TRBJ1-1	TGTGCCAGCAGAAAGGGGGCCCAGAACACTGAAGCTTTCTTT	CASRKGAQNTEAFF
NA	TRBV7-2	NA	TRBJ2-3	TGTGCCAGCAGCTTAGTTACGGCAGATACGCAGTATTTT	CASSLVTADTQYF
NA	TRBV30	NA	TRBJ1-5	TGTGCCTGGGCAGTTAGGGGGGTGGACCAGCCCCAGCATTTT	CAWAVRGVDQPQHF
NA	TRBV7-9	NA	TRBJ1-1	TGTGCCAGCAGCTTAGAGGTAGCCATTCATGAAGCTTTCTTT	CASSLEVAIHEAFF
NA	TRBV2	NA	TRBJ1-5	TGTGCCAGCAGTCCGACGGACACAAGCAATCAGCCCCAGCATTTT	CASSPTDTSNQPQHF
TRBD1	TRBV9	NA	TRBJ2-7	TGTGCCAGCAGCCAGGGACAGGGGACCTACGAGCAGTACTTC	CASSQGQGTYEQYF
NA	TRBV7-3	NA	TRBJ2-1	TGTGCCAGCAGCCCCTCGGGGTCCCTCAATGAGCAGTTCTTC	CASSPSGSLNEQFF
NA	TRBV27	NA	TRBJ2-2	TGTGCCAGCAGTTCCCATCCAGGCGCGAACACCGGGGAGCTGTTTTTT	CASSSHPGANTGELFF
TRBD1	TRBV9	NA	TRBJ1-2	TGTGCCAGCAGCGGTGGACAGGGGTATGGCTACACCTTC	CASSGGQGYGYTF
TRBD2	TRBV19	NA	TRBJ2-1	TGTGCCAGTAGTGATGTATGGGGACTAGCGGGAGGATCCTACAATGAGCAGTTCTTC	CASSDVWGLAGGSYNEQFF
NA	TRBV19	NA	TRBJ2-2	TGTGCCAGTAGTATAGTTCGGGCCGAGTCCGGGGAGTTGTTTTTT	CASSIVRAESGELFF
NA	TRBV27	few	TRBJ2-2	TGTGCCAGCAGTCCTGTCACCGGGGAGCTGTTTTTT	CASSPVTGELFF
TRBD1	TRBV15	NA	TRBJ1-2	TGTGCCACCAGCGCACAGGGGGAATGGAACTATGGCTACACCTTC	CATSAQGEWNYGYTF
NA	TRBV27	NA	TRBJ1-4	TGTGCCAGCAGTTTGTTTAGTGCTAATGAAAAACTGTTTTTT	CASSLFSANEKLFF
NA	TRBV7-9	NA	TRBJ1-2	TGTGCCAGCAGCTTAGGATACGTTCAAGGCTACACCTTC	CASSLGYVQGYTF
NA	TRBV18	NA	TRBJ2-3	TGTGCCAGCTCACCCAGGAGCGTTCCAGATACGCAGTATTTT	CASSPRSVPDTQYF
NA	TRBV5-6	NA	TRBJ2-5	TGTGCCAGCAGCCGCCGTTGGTTGCAAGAGACCCAGTACTTC	CASSRRWLQETQYF
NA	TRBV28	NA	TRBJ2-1	TGTGCCAGCAGTTCGGACAAGACCTACAATGAGCAGTTCTTC	CASSSDKTYNEQFF
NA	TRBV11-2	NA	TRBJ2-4	TGTGCCAGCAGCCTCGGGGCAGGCCCCCTAAACATTCAGTACTTC	CASSLGAGPLNIQYF
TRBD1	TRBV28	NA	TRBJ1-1	TGTGCCAGCAGTCCAGGACAGGGGTCGGGGACTGAAGCTTTCTTT	CASSPGQGSGTEAFF
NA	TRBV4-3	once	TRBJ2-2	TGCGCCAGCAGCCAGGGGGTGTGGGACACCGGGGAGCTGTTTTTT	CASSQGVWDTGELFF
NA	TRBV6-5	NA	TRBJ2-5	TGTGCCAGCAGGGACGCATTACAAGAGACCCAGTACTTC	CASRDALQETQYF
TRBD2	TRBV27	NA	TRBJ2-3	TGTGCCAGCAGTCGGCGGGAGGGTGTCGAAACGCAGTATTTT	CASSRREGVETQYF
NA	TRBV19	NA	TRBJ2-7	TGTGCCAGTAGTATCCGACACTCCTACGAGCAGTACTTC	CASSIRHSYEQYF
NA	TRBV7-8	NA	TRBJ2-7	TGTGCCAGCAGCTTAGAAGCCAGCTCCTACGAGCAGTACTTC	CASSLEASSYEQYF
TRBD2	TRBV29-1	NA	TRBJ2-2	TGCAGCGTTGAAGAGCGGACTAGCGGGAACACCGGGGAGCTGTTTTTT	CSVEERTSGNTGELFF
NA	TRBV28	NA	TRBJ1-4	TGTGCCAGCGATCCCGGGGTAGGCACTAATGAAAAACTGTTTTTT	CASDPGVGTNEKLFF
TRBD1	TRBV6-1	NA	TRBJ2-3	TGTGCCAGCAGTGACGGGACAGGGGGTACAGATACGCAGTATTTT	CASSDGTGGTDTQYF
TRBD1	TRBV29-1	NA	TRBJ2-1	TGCAGCGTGGCCACGGGACAGGGAATTGTAGGGGGTCCGGATGAGCAGTTCTTC	CSVATGQGIVGGPDEQFF
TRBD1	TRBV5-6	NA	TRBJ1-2	TGTGCCAGCAGCGAGGGACAGGTCAACTATGGCTACACCTTC	CASSEGQVNYGYTF
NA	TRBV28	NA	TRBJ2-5	TGTGCCAGCAGAAGTCAGTACCGGCCCGAAGAGACCCAGTACTTC	CASRSQYRPEETQYF
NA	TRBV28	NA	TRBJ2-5	TGTGCCAGCAGGGTTTTTGTGGGGGGCGTAGAGACCCAGTACTTC	CASRVFVGGVETQYF
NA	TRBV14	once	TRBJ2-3	TGTGCCAGCAGCCAGGTTCAAAAAGATACGCAGTATTTT	CASSQVQKDTQYF
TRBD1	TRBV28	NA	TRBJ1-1	TGTGCCAGCAGTAACAGGGGGCGTTTGGCGGCGAACACTGAAGCTTTCTTT	CASSNRGRLAANTEAFF
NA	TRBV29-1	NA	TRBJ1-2	TGCAGCGTCCGCGGTGGGTCTCGAGGCTACACCTTC	CSVRGGSRGYTF
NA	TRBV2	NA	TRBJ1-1	TGTGCCAAGCACCTAGGAAGCCTTGAAGCTTTCTTT	CAKHLGSLEAFF
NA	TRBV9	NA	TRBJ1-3	TGTGCCAGCAACGAGACAGACCGTGGAAACACCATATATTTT	CASNETDRGNTIYF
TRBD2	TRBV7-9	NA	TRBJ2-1	TGTGCCAGCACTGCGGGAGCGACTGCGGGTGAGCAGTTCTTC	CASTAGATAGEQFF
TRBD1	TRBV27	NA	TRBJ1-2	TGTGCCAGTGCCGGGACAGCTTCCCTTTATAACTATGGCTACACCTTC	CASAGTASLYNYGYTF